This entry lists 32 T cell receptor beta chains sequenced from one sample in a study of technical replicates of blood from a few donors. Profiling relied on immunoSEQ multiplex PCR, and the TCRdb table lists in-frame clones only, not all of them. In the table there are tens of thousands of clones, 93% of which are singletons. Sequenced sample: T cells isolated from PBMCs. The receptors come from a human donor in good health.

The chain joins TRBV7-9 to TRBJ1-4; perhaps TRBD1 as D (5 bases). Germline values: CDR1 SEHNR, CDR2 FQNEAQ (reference sequence). Deletions cut 5 bases from V and 7 bases from J, with 14 bases between. The CDR3 sequence is 14 residues long. CDR3 loop: CASSVPMGGEKLFF. CDR3 nucleotides: TGTGCCAGCAGCGTCCCAATGGGGGGTGAAAAACTGTTTTTT.

V is TRBV11-3 and J is TRBJ2-1, with D unclear. The CDR3 runs to 14 residues. Trimming took off 9 bases at V and 3 bases at J, with 15 bases between the two ends. The V gene's germline CDR1 is SGHNT and CDR2 YENEEA. The CDR3 spells CARLPGQSYNEQFF. The CDR3 nucleotides are TGTGCCAGACTTCCTGGGCAGAGCTACAATGAGCAGTTCTTC.

This clone was found once. As DNA, the CDR3 is TGTGCCAGCAGTGGCCCCGGGACATACGACACTGAAGCTTTCTTT. Amino acid sequence: CASSGPGTYDTEAFF. The V and J genes are TRBV2 and TRBJ1-1, with TRBD1 as a possible D gene (6 bases). V was shortened by 4 bases and J by 3 bases, with 15 bases between the two germline ends. CDR3 length: 15 residues. Germline CDR1 and CDR2: SNHLY and FYNNEI. The full variable domain, in which reference TRBV2 and TRBJ1-1 provide the parts outside the CDR3, is EPEVTQTPSHQVTQMGQEVILRCVPISNHLYFYWYRQILGQKVEFLVSFYNNEISEKSEIFDDQFSVERPDGSNFTLKIRSTKLEDSAMYFCASSGPGTYDTEAFFGQGTRLTVV.

This clone was observed once. The chain carries TRBV9 and TRBJ1-2; 8 positions match TRBD1. CDR1 is SGDLS, CDR2 YYNGEE, per germline. The CDR3 has 13 amino acids. The V gene end was trimmed by 1 base and the J gene end by 7 bases; junction bases not matched to a gene: 3. CDR3 coding DNA: TGTGCCAGCAGCGTACAGGGGGCATTTGGCTACACCTTC. Its translation is CASSVQGAFGYTF.

This chain connects TRBV7-9 to TRBJ1-1; perhaps TRBD1 as D (5 bases). The V gene's germline CDR1 is SEHNR and CDR2 FQNEAQ (reference sequence). The CDR3 is made up of 16 amino acids. The V and J ends lost 1 base and 1 base respectively, with 13 bases between them. The CDR3 DNA is TGTGCCAGCAGCTTAGGGGAATTCACAGGGAACACTGAAGCTTTCTTT. Encoded protein: CASSLGEFTGNTEAFF.

This sequence joins TRBV18 and TRBJ2-7, with TRBD1 matching over 7 bases. The CDR3 covers 15 residues. With V trimmed by 3 bases and J by 3 bases, 8 bases remained unmatched. From germline, CDR1 is KGHSH and CDR2 LQKENI. The CDR3: CASSPPRGTNYEQYF. In DNA form, the CDR3 reads TGTGCCAGCTCACCGCCCAGGGGGACCAACTACGAGCAGTACTTC.

V usage is TRBV11-2 and J usage is TRBJ2-7; D is perhaps TRBD1 (6 bases). CDR3 size: 12 residues. Deletions cut 5 bases from V and 3 bases from J, with 8 bases between. Germline V gene sequence: CDR1 SGHAT, CDR2 FQNNGV. CDR3 coding DNA: TGTGCCAGCAGCGGACAGTTCTACGAGCAGTACTTC. Its translation: CASSGQFYEQYF. The variable domain in full, completed from reference TRBV11-2 and TRBJ2-7, reads EAGVAQSPRYKIIEKRQSVAFWCNPISGHATLYWYQQILGQGPKLLIQFQNNGVVDDSQLPKDRFSAERLKGVDSTLKIQPAKLEDSAVYLCASSGQFYEQYFGPGTRLTVT.

This chain links TRBV7-9 with TRBJ2-7, with 7 bases fitting TRBD2. The CDR3 is 14 amino acids. Germline CDR1 and CDR2: SEHNR and FQNEAQ (reference sequence). With 4 bases clipped from V and 2 bases from J, the junction kept 5 bases outside the gene matches. The CDR3 DNA reads TGTGCCAGCAGCTCCGGACTAGGACCCTACGAGCAGTACTTC. It is translated as CASSSGLGPYEQYF.

This chain links TRBV7-9 with TRBJ2-5; TRBD2 might be the D (5 bases). Germline-derived CDR1 and CDR2 are SEHNR and FQNEAQ (reference sequence). This CDR3 comprises 16 residues. Trimming shortened V by 5 bases and J by 8 bases, and 24 bases separated the two germline ends. The CDR3 nucleotides read TGTGCCAGCAGCGCATTTGCGGGCGTATCGTATAATACCCAGTACTTC. Translation gives CASSAFAGVSYNTQYF.

This rearrangement joins TRBV28 to TRBJ1-2; 7 nucleotides line up with TRBD1. This CDR3 has 14 amino acids. Germline CDR1 is MDHEN and CDR2 is SYDVKM. After removal of 4 bases from V and 0 bases from J, the junction contained 2 bases not matched to a gene. The CDR3 region is CASSYRGANYGYTF. The DNA of the CDR3 is TGTGCCAGCAGTTACAGGGGAGCTAACTATGGCTACACCTTC.

The CDR3 sequence: CASSLGGRDTEAFF. The CDR3 nucleotides are TGCGCCAGCAGCTTGGGAGGGAGAGACACTGAAGCTTTCTTT. The V gene is TRBV5-1, the J gene TRBJ1-1; D is unresolved. The CDR3 length is 14 residues. Germline V gene sequence: CDR1 SGHRS, CDR2 YFSETQ. Trimming stripped 0 bases from V and 3 bases from J, with 9 bases between.

The chain has TRBV7-8 and TRBJ2-7, with D uncertain. The CDR3 has 15 amino acids. CDR1 and CDR2 from the germline V gene are SGHVS and FQNEAQ. V was pared by 1 base and J by 3 bases, with 13 bases between. CDR3 sequence (DNA): TGTGCCAGCAGCTTAGACGGTACGCCTTACTACGAGCAGTACTTC. Its translation is CASSLDGTPYYEQYF.

The chain couples TRBV10-3 to TRBJ2-3; 7 nucleotides align to TRBD1. This CDR3 comprises 14 residues. Looked up from germline, CDR1 is ENHRY and CDR2 is SYGVKD. V lost 8 bases to trimming and J lost 4 bases; unmatched junction nucleotides: 9. This CDR3 reads CAIGEGTAADTQYF. The DNA of the CDR3 is TGTGCCATCGGCGAGGGGACAGCCGCAGATACGCAGTATTTT.

J is TRBJ2-3 and V is TRBV19; D might be TRBD1 (7 bases). The germline gives CDR1 LNHDA, CDR2 SQIVND (reference sequence). This CDR3 spans 18 amino acids. Trimming removed 4 bases at V and 8 bases at J, with 28 bases between. CDR3 nucleotides: TGTGCCAGTAGTAGAAGGGGGCGCGGAGGGTCCCGGGGCGGTACGCAGTATTTT. Protein product: CASSRRGRGGSRGGTQYF. Together with reference TRBV19 and TRBJ2-3, the CDR3 gives the full variable domain: DGGITQSPKYLFRKEGQNVTLSCEQNLNHDAMYWYRQDPGQGLRLIYYSQIVNDFQKGDIAEGYSVSREKKESFPLTVTSAQKNPTAFYLCASSRRGRGGSRGGTQYFGPGTRLTVL.

The gene calls are TRBV6-5 and TRBJ1-2, with a weak D call TRBD1 (5 bases). Germline lookup yields CDR1 MNHEY and CDR2 SVGAGI. The CDR3 runs to 13 residues. V lost 5 bases and J lost 4, with 11 bases in between. The CDR3 loop reads CASSHKDSYGYTF. The CDR3 region has the DNA TGTGCCAGCAGTCATAAAGACAGCTATGGCTACACCTTC.

The rearrangement links TRBV5-1 to TRBJ1-5; D unclear. V was cut by 2 bases and J by 11 bases, with 17 bases left in between. This CDR3 has 14 residues. The germline gives CDR1 SGHRS, CDR2 YFSETQ. Here the CDR3 reads CASSLDPGDGSQHF. The CDR3, as DNA: TGCGCCAGCAGCTTAGATCCGGGAGACGGGTCCCAGCATTTT.

The rearrangement uses TRBV6-1 and TRBJ2-2; 8 nucleotides agree with TRBD2. The V gene end was trimmed by 0 bases and the J gene end by 4 bases; junction bases not matched to a gene: 13. This CDR3 region has 19 residues. Germline loops: CDR1 MNHNS, CDR2 SASEGT. Here the CDR3 reads CASSEALRLASLPTGELFF. The DNA for the CDR3 is TGTGCCAGCAGTGAAGCGCTTCGACTAGCGTCATTGCCCACCGGGGAGCTGTTTTTT.

The chain uses TRBV10-3 and TRBJ2-5; a weak D match, TRBD1 (5 bases). CDR3 length: 14 amino acids. Looked up from germline, CDR1 is ENHRY and CDR2 is SYGVKD. The V gene lost 2 bases and the J gene lost 1 base, with 8 bases spanning the gap. The CDR3 region is CAISEEGAQETQYF. The CDR3 DNA reads as TGTGCCATCAGTGAGGAAGGGGCCCAAGAGACCCAGTACTTC.

J is TRBJ2-4 and V is TRBV9; 8 bases map to TRBD2. The V segment lost 0 bases and the J segment 1 base; nucleotides outside the gene matches: 3. The CDR3 sequence is 16 residues long. CDR1 is SGDLS and CDR2 is YYNGEE in the germline V gene. The CDR3 nucleotides are TGTGCCAGCAGCGTAGAAGCGGGGGCCGCCAAAAACATTCAGTACTTC. Its translation: CASSVEAGAAKNIQYF.

The gene calls are TRBV5-5 and TRBJ1-2, with 9 nucleotides matching TRBD1. The CDR3 loop spans 13 amino acids. After removal of 3 bases from V and 7 bases from J, the junction contained 4 bases not matched to a gene. Germline V gives CDR1 SGHKS, CDR2 YYEKEE (reference sequence). CDR3 loop: CASSWTTGGGYTF. The CDR3 coding sequence is TGTGCCAGCAGCTGGACGACAGGGGGTGGCTACACCTTC.

The chain has TRBV7-3 and TRBJ2-7; weak D call: TRBD1 (6 bases). Germline V gives CDR1 SGHTA, CDR2 FQGTGA. The CDR3 loop spans 13 amino acids. Trimming took 3 bases from V and 2 from J, leaving 8 bases between them. CDR3: CASSLDRAYEQYF. The CDR3 DNA follows: TGTGCCAGCAGCTTGGACAGAGCCTACGAGCAGTACTTC.

The chain carries TRBV10-1 and TRBJ2-1, with D possibly TRBD2 on 6 matching bases. CDR3 length: 13 residues. The germline CDR1 and CDR2 sequences are WNHNN and SYGVQD (reference sequence). V was shortened by 6 bases and J by 9 bases, with 15 bases between the two germline ends. For the CDR3, the DNA is TGCGCCAGCAGGTCCGGTTTGGAGGGTGAGCAGTTCTTC. Amino acids: CASRSGLEGEQFF.

The chain uses TRBV10-3 and TRBJ1-1; no definite D call. Germline V gene lookup returns CDR1 ENHRY and CDR2 SYGVKD. There are 15 residues in the CDR3. Trimming took off 10 bases at V and 0 bases at J, with 18 bases between the two ends. CDR3 sequence (DNA): TGTGCCACCCAACCGCGGGGTCAGGTGAACACTGAAGCTTTCTTT. Its protein is CATQPRGQVNTEAFF.

The CDR3 spells CASSLGSTSAYEQYF. CDR3 coding DNA: TGTGCCAGCAGCTTAGGTAGTACGTCCGCCTACGAGCAGTACTTC. The chain joins TRBV7-9 to TRBJ2-7; D gene uncertain. Trimming pared 1 base from V and 2 bases from J, leaving 12 bases between. This CDR3 has 15 amino acids. Germline CDR1 is SEHNR and CDR2 is FQNEAQ (reference sequence).

This sequence joins TRBV29-1 and TRBJ1-1; 8 bases are shared with TRBD1. The CDR3 covers 13 residues. The ends lost 5 bases at V and 5 bases at J; junction bases unmatched: 7. Germline CDR1 SQVTM, CDR2 ANQGSEA. CDR3 nucleotide sequence: TGCAGCGTTTCCGGGACAGGTTATACTGAAGCTTTCTTT. Translating it yields CSVSGTGYTEAFF.

V gene TRBV11-2 combines with J gene TRBJ2-2; D may be TRBD2 (6 bases). CDR1 and CDR2 (germline): SGHAT, FQNNGV. Trimming removed 0 bases at V and 2 bases at J, with 13 bases between. This CDR3 is 17 amino acids long. CDR3 DNA: TGTGCCAGCAGCTTAGATCAGTGGGGGGTTAACACCGGGGAGCTGTTTTTT. Protein: CASSLDQWGVNTGELFF. The complete variable domain, with remaining parts taken from reference TRBV11-2 and TRBJ2-2, reads EAGVAQSPRYKIIEKRQSVAFWCNPISGHATLYWYQQILGQGPKLLIQFQNNGVVDDSQLPKDRFSAERLKGVDSTLKIQPAKLEDSAVYLCASSLDQWGVNTGELFFGEGSRLTVL.

This rearrangement joins TRBV11-3 to TRBJ2-3; the match to TRBD1 covers 8 bases. The CDR3 length is 18 residues. Germline CDR1 is SGHNT and CDR2 is YENEEA. The V gene end was trimmed by 1 base and the J gene end by 0 bases; junction bases not matched to a gene: 9. The DNA of the CDR3 is TGTGCCAGCAGCTTAGCCTATCCGGGACAGGCTAGCACAGATACGCAGTATTTT. Amino acid sequence: CASSLAYPGQASTDTQYF.

The CDR3 spells CASSLGGAGAKNIQYF. The DNA for the CDR3 is TGTGCCAGCAGTTTAGGCGGGGCGGGGGCCAAAAACATTCAGTACTTC. V is TRBV28 and J is TRBJ2-4; a possible D gene is TRBD2 (6 bases). Germline assignment: CDR1 MDHEN and CDR2 SYDVKM. Between the trimmed V and J ends, which lost 2 bases and 1 base, there was a span of 12 bases. The length of the CDR3 is 16 residues.

This chain joins TRBV19 and TRBJ2-1; 7 positions match TRBD2. The CDR3 spans 16 residues. After removal of 3 bases from V and 2 bases from J, the junction contained 7 bases not matched to a gene. Germline V gene lookup returns CDR1 LNHDA and CDR2 SQIVND (reference sequence). Here the CDR3 DNA reads TGTGCCAGTAGTATCCGGGCAGGGACTACCTACAATGAGCAGTTCTTC. It yields the protein CASSIRAGTTYNEQFF.

This sequence joins TRBV28 and TRBJ2-3; tentative D call: TRBD1 (6 bases). The germline CDR1 and CDR2 sequences are MDHEN and SYDVKM. The CDR3 spans 14 residues. V lost 6 bases, J lost 1 base, and 11 bases lay in between. Here the CDR3 reads CASRLTGRTDTQYF. The CDR3 DNA sequence: TGTGCCAGCAGACTGACAGGACGCACAGATACGCAGTATTTT.

The CDR3: CASSNDPSPGQRSYEQYF. CDR3 nucleotides: TGTGCCAGCAGCAATGACCCCTCACCCGGACAGCGTTCCTACGAGCAGTACTTC. The chain links TRBV21-1 to TRBJ2-7; the DNA was not used to check the table's D call, TRBD1. TRBV21-1 is assigned pseudogene status. The CDR3 has 18 amino acids.

The rearrangement joins TRBV18 to TRBJ1-1; possible D gene TRBD1, 6 bases. The CDR3 contains 16 residues. Germline loops: CDR1 KGHSH, CDR2 LQKENI. V was clipped by 1 base and J by 2 bases, with 14 bases between them. The CDR3 loop reads CASSPLGAVTNTEAFF. The CDR3, as DNA: TGTGCCAGCTCACCACTGGGGGCCGTTACTAACACTGAAGCTTTCTTT.